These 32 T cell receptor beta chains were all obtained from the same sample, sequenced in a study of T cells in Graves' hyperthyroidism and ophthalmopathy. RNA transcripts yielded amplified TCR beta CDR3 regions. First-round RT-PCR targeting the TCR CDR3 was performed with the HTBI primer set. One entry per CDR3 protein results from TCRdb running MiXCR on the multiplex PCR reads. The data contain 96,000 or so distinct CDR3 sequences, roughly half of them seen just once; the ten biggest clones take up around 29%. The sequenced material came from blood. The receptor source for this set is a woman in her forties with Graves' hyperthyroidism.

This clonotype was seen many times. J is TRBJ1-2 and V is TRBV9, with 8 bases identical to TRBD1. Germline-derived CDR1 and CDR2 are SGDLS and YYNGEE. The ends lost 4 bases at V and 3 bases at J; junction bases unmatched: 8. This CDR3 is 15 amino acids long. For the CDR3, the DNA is TGTGCCAGCAGCCAAGTGGGGACAGGAGACTATGGCTACACCTTC. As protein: CASSQVGTGDYGYTF.

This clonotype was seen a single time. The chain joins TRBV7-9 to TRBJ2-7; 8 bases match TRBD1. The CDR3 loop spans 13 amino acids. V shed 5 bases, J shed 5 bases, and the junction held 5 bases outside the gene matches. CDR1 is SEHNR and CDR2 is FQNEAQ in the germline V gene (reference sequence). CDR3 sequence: CASSITGGHEQYF. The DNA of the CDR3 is TGTGCCAGCAGCATAACAGGGGGTCACGAGCAGTACTTC. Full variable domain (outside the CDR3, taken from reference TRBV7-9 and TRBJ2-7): DTGVSQNPRHKITKRGQNVTFRCDPISEHNRLYWYRQTLGQGPEFLTYFQNEAQLEKSRLLSDRFSAERPKGSFSTLEIQRTEQGDSAMYLCASSITGGHEQYFGPGTRLTVT.

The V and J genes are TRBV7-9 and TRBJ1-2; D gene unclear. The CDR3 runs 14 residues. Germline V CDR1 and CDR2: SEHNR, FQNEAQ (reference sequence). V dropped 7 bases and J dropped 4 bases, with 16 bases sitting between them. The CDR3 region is CASNPTSTSYGYTF. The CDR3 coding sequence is TGTGCCAGCAACCCGACGTCGACAAGCTATGGCTACACCTTC. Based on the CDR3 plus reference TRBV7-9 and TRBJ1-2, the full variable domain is DTGVSQNPRHKITKRGQNVTFRCDPISEHNRLYWYRQTLGQGPEFLTYFQNEAQLEKSRLLSDRFSAERPKGSFSTLEIQRTEQGDSAMYLCASNPTSTSYGYTFGSGTRLTVV.

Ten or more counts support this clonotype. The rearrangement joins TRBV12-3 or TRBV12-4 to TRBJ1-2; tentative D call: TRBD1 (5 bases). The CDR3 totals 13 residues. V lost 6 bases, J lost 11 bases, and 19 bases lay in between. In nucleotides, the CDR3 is TGTGCCAGCAGCACCCCTACGCCGGGGGGTTACACCTTC. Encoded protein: CASSTPTPGGYTF.

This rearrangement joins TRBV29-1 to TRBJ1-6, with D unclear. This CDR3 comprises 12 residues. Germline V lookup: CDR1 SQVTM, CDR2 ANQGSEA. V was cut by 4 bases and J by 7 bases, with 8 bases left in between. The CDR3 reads CSVGAGNSPLHF. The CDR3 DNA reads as TGCAGCGTTGGGGCAGGAAATTCACCCCTCCACTTT.

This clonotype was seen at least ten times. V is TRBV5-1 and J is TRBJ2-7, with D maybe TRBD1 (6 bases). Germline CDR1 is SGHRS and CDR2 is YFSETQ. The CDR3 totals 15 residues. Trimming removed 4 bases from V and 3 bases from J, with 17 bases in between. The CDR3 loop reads CASSEQGRRVYEQYF. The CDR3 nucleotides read TGCGCCAGCAGCGAGCAGGGGAGAAGGGTCTACGAGCAGTACTTC.

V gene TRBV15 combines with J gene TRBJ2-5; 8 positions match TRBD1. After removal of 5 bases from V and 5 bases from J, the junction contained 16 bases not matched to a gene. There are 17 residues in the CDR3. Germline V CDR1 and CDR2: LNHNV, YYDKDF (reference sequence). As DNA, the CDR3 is TGTGCCACCAGCGGACAGGGACAGCCGAACACCGGGGAGACCCAGTACTTC. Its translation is CATSGQGQPNTGETQYF.

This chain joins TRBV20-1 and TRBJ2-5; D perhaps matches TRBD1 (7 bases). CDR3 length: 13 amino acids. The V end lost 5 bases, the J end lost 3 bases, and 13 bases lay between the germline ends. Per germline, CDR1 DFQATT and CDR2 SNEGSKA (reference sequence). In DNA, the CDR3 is TGCAGTGCTCGCGGGACAGTAAAAGAGACCCAGTACTTC. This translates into CSARGTVKETQYF.

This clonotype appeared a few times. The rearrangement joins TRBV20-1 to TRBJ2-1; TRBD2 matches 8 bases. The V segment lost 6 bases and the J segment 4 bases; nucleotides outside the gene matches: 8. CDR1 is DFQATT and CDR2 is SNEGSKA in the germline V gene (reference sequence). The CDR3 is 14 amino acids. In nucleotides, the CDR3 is TGCAGTGCCGTGTCGGGAGGGAAGTACAATGAGCAGTTCTTC. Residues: CSAVSGGKYNEQFF.

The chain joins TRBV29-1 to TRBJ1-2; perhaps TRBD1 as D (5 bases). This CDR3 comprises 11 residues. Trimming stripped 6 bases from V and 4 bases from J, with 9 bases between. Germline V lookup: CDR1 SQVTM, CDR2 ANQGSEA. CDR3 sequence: CSVGVGYGYTF. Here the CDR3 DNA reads TGCAGCGTGGGGGTGGGCTATGGCTACACCTTC.

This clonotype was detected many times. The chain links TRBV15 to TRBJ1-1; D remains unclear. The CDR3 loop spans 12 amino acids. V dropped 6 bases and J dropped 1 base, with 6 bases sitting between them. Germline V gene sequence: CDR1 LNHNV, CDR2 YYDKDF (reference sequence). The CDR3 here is CATRKGNTEAFF. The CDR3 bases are TGTGCCACCAGGAAGGGGAACACTGAAGCTTTCTTT.

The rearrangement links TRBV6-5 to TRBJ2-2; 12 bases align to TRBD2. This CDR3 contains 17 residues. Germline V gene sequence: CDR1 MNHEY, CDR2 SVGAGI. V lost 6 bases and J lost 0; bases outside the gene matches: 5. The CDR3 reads CASSIGTSGPNTGELFF. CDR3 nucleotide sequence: TGTGCCAGCAGCATAGGGACTAGCGGGCCGAACACCGGGGAGCTGTTTTTT.

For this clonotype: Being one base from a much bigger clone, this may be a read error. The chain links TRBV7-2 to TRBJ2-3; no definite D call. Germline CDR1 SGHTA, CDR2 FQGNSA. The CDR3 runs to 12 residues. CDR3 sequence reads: CASSLNTETQYF. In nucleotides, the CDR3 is TGTGCCAGCAGCCTCAACACAGAGACGCAGTATTTT.

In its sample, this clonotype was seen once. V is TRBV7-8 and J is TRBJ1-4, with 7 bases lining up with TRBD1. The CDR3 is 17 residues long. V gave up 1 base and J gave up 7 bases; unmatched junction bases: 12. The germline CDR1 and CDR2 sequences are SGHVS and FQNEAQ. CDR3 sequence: CASSLDGRGGAREKLFF. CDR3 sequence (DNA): TGTGCCAGCAGCTTAGACGGGAGAGGGGGCGCGCGTGAAAAACTGTTTTTT. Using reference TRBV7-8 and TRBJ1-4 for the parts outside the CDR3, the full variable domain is GAGVSQSPRYKVAKRGQDVALRCDPISGHVSLFWYQQALGQGPEFLTYFQNEAQLDKSGLPSDRFFAERPEGSVSTLKIQRTQQEDSAVYLCASSLDGRGGAREKLFFGSGTQLSVL.

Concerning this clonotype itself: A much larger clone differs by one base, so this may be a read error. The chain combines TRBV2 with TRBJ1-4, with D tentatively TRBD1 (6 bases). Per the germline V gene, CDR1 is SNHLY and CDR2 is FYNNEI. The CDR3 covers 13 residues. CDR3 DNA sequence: TGTGCCAGCTCCCTACAGGGAAATGAAAAACTGCTTTTT. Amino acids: CASSLQGNEKLLF. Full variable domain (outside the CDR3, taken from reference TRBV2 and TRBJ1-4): EPEVTQTPSHQVTQMGQEVILRCVPISNHLYFYWYRQILGQKVEFLVSFYNNEISEKSEIFDDQFSVERPDGSNFTLKIRSTKLEDSAMYFCASSLQGNEKLLFGSGTQLSVL.

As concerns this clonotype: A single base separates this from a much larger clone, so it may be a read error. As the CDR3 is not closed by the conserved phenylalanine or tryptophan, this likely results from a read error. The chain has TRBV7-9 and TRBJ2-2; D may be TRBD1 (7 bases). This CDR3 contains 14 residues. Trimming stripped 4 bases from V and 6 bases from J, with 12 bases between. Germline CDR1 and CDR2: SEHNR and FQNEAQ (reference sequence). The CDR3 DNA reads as TGTGCCAGCAGCTCAAGGAGGGGGCCCGGGGAGCTGTTTTCT. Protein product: CASSSRRGPGELFS.

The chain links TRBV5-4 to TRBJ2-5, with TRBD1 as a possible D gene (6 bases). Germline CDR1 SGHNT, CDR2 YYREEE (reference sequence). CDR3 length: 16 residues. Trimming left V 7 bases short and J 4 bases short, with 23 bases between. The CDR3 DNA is TGTGCCAGCGGCCAAGAAGTAAGGGGGAAGACAGAGACCCAGTACTTC. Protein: CASGQEVRGKTETQYF.

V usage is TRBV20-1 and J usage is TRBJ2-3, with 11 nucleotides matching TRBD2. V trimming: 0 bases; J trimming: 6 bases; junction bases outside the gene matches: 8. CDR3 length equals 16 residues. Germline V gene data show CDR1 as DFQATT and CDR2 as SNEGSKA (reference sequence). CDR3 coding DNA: TGCAGTGCTAGAGATCCCACTAGCGGGAGTCCGGATACGCAGTATTTT. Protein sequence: CSARDPTSGSPDTQYF.

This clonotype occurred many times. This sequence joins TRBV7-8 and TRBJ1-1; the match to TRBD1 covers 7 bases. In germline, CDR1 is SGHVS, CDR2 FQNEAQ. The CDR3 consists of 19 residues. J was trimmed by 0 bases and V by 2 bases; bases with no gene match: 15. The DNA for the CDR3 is TGTGCCAGCAGCTTAAACGCATGGACCCGGACAGGAGTGAACACTGAAGCTTTCTTT. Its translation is CASSLNAWTRTGVNTEAFF. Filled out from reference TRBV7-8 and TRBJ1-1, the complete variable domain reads GAGVSQSPRYKVAKRGQDVALRCDPISGHVSLFWYQQALGQGPEFLTYFQNEAQLDKSGLPSDRFFAERPEGSVSTLKIQRTQQEDSAVYLCASSLNAWTRTGVNTEAFFGQGTRLTVV.

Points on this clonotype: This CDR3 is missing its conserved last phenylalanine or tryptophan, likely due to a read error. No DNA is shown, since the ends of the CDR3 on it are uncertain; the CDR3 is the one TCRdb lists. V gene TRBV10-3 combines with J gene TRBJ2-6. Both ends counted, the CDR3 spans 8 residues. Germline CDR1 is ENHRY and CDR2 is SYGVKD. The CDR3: CAISESTS.

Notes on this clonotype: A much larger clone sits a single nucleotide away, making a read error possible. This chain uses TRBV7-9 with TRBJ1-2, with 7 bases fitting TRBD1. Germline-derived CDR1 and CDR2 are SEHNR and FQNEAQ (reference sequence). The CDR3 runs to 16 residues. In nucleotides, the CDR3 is TGTGCCAACAGCCAAGTGGAGACAGGGAGTCTCTATGGCTACACCTTC. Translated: CANSQVETGSLYGYTF.

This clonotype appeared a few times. CDR3: CASTSGGSSYEQYF. CDR3 sequence (DNA): TGTGCCAGCACTTCAGGGGGGTCCTCCTACGAGCAGTACTTC. The chain carries TRBV28 and TRBJ2-7; D possibly corresponds to TRBD1 (7 bases). Between the trimmed V and J ends, which lost 7 bases and 0 bases, there was a span of 13 bases. Germline CDR1 MDHEN, CDR2 SYDVKM. This CDR3 has 14 residues.

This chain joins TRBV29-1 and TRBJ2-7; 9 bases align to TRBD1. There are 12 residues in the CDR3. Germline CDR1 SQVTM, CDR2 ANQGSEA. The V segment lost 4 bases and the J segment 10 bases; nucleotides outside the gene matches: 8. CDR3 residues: CSVGQGVGAQYF. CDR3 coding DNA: TGCAGCGTTGGACAGGGGGTGGGGGCCCAGTACTTC.

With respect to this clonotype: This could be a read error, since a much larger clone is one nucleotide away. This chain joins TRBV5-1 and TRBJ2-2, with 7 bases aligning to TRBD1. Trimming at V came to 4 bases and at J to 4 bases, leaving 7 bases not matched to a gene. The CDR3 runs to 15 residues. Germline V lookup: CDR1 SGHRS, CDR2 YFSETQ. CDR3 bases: TGCGCCAGCAGCCCGACAGGGATGAGCACCGGGGAGCTGTTTTTT. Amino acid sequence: CASSPTGMSTGELFF. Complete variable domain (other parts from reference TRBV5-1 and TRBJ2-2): KAGVTQTPRYLIKTRGQQVTLSCSPISGHRSVSWYQQTPGQGLQFLFEYFSETQRNKGNFPGRFSGRQFSNSRSEMNVSTLELGDSALYLCASSPTGMSTGELFFGEGSRLTVL.

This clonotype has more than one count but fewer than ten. CDR3 residues: CASRRQGGYEQYF. The DNA of the CDR3 is TGTGCCAGCAGAAGACAGGGGGGGTACGAGCAGTACTTC. The V gene is TRBV7-9, the J gene TRBJ2-7; the match to TRBD1 covers 9 bases. Germline CDR1 reads SEHNR; CDR2 reads FQNEAQ (reference sequence). J lost 4 bases, V lost 6 bases, and 4 bases had no gene match. This CDR3 contains 13 residues.

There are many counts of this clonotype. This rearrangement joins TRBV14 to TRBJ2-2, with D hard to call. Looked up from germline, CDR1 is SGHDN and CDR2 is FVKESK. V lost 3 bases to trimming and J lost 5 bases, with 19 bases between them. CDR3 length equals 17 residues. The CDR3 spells CASSHTAGQLRTGELFF. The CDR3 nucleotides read TGTGCCAGCAGCCACACCGCCGGGCAGCTAAGGACCGGGGAGCTGTTTTTT.

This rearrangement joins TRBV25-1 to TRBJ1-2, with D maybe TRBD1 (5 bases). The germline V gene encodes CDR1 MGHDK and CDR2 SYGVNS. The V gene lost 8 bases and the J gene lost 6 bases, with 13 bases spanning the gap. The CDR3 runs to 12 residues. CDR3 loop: CASLGREDGYTF. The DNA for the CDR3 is TGTGCCAGCTTGGGACGGGAAGATGGCTACACCTTC.

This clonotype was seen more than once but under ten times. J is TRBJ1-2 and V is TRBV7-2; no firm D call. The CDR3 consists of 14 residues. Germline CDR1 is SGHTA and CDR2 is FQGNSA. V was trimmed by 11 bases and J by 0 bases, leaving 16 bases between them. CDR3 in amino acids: CASKQPRPNYGYTF. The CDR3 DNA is TGTGCCTCAAAACAGCCAAGGCCTAACTATGGCTACACCTTC.

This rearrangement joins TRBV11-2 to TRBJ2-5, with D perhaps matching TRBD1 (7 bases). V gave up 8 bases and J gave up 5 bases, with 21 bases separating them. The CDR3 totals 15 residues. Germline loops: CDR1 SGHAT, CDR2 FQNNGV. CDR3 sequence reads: CASSVSGGGEETQYF. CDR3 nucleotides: TGTGCCAGCTCGGTAAGCGGAGGGGGCGAGGAGACCCAGTACTTC.

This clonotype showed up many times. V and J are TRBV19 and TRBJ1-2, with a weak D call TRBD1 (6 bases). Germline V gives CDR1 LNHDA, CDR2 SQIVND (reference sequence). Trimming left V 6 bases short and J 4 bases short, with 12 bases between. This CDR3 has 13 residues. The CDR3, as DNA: TGTGCCAGTAGGGGGGCGGAGGCCTATGGCTACACCTTC. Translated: CASRGAEAYGYTF.

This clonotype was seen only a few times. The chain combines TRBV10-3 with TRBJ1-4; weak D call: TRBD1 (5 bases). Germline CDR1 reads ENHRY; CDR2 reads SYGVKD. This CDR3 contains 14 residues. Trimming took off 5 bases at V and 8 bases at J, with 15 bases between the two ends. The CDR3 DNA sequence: TGTGCCATCAGTCCTGGCGGGGGGATGGAAAAACTGTTTTTT. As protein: CAISPGGGMEKLFF.

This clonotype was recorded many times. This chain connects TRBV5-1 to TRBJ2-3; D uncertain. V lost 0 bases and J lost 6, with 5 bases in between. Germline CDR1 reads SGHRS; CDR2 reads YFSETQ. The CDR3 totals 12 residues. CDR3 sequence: CASSLGSDTQYF. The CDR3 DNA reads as TGCGCCAGCAGCTTGGGCTCTGATACGCAGTATTTT.